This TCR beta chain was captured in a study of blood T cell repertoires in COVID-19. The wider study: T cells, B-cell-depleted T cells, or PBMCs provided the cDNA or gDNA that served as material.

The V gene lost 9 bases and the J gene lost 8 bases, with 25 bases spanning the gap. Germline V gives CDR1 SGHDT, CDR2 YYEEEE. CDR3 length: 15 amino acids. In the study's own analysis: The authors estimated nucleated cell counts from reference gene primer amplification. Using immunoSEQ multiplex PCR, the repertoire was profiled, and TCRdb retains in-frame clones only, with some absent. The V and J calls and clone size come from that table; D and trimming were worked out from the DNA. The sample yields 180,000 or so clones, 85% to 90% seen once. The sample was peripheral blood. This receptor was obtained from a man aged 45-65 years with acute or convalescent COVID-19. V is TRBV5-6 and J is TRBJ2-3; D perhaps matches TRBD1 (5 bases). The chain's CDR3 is CATSTGTADRGTQYF. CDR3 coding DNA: TGTGCCACCTCCACCGGTACAGCAGACAGAGGTACGCAGTATTTT.